One and the same sample provided the 32 T cell receptor beta chains below, sequenced in a study of blood T cell repertoires in COVID-19. The method was immunoSEQ multiplex PCR; TCRdb's version includes in-frame clones alone and lacks a portion of them. The sample lists approximately 150,000 clones, around three quarters occurring once. The source material was peripheral blood. The receptors here all came from a man aged 45-60 years with active or convalescent COVID-19.

The rearrangement joins TRBV18 to TRBJ2-2; TRBD1 aligns across 11 bases. CDR3 length equals 15 residues. In germline, CDR1 is KGHSH, CDR2 LQKENI. The J segment lost 2 bases and the V segment lost 6 bases, leaving 2 bases of the junction unmatched. CDR3: CASSRTGGNTGELFF. Here the CDR3 DNA reads TGTGCCAGCTCCCGGACAGGGGGCAACACCGGGGAGCTGTTTTTT.

This clone was counted a few times. The chain couples TRBV7-9 to TRBJ2-3; 11 nucleotides match TRBD2. In germline, CDR1 is SEHNR, CDR2 FQNEAQ (reference sequence). With V trimmed by 4 bases and J by 1 base, 7 bases remained unmatched. The CDR3 has 17 residues. The CDR3 DNA is TGTGCCAGCAGCTCCGCCCTGACTAGCGGGGGCACAGATACGCAGTATTTT. Translating gives CASSSALTSGGTDTQYF. Drawing the rest from reference TRBV7-9 and TRBJ2-3, the complete variable domain is DTGVSQNPRHKITKRGQNVTFRCDPISEHNRLYWYRQTLGQGPEFLTYFQNEAQLEKSRLLSDRFSAERPKGSFSTLEIQRTEQGDSAMYLCASSSALTSGGTDTQYFGPGTRLTVL.

The sample holds many counts of this clone. The gene calls are TRBV11-2 and TRBJ2-7; TRBD2 agrees at 14 bases. Germline CDR1 and CDR2: SGHAT and FQNNGV. This CDR3 region has 14 residues. V gave up 5 bases and J gave up 6 bases; unmatched junction bases: 3. The CDR3 sequence: CASSPGLAGGEQYF. The CDR3 nucleotides read TGTGCCAGCAGCCCCGGACTAGCGGGGGGCGAGCAGTACTTC.

In nucleotides, the CDR3 is TGTGCCAGCAGTTTAATCCGGGACAGGGCAGGCAATGAGCAGTTCTTC. Translation gives CASSLIRDRAGNEQFF. J is TRBJ2-1 and V is TRBV27; 9 bases map to TRBD1. V was pared by 2 bases and J by 6 bases, with 8 bases of the junction left unmatched. This CDR3 contains 16 residues. Per the germline V gene, CDR1 is MNHEY and CDR2 is SMNVEV (reference sequence).

This chain uses TRBV7-2 with TRBJ2-3; D perhaps matches TRBD2 (6 bases). CDR1 is SGHTA, CDR2 FQGNSA, per germline. Between the trimmed V and J ends, which lost 0 bases and 8 bases, there was a span of 12 bases. The CDR3 sequence is 14 residues long. The CDR3 DNA is TGTGCCAGCAGCTTAGCGAGGGAGGCAGGTACGCAGTATTTT. Translation: CASSLAREAGTQYF.

This clone was counted many times. The chain employs TRBV7-9 and TRBJ2-1; weak D call: TRBD1 (6 bases). The length of the CDR3 is 15 residues. V was cut by 5 bases and J by 9 bases, with 20 bases left in between. Germline CDR1 SEHNR, CDR2 FQNEAQ (reference sequence). Here the CDR3 reads CASSPHIGEGGEQFF. CDR3 coding DNA: TGTGCCAGCAGCCCCCATATAGGGGAAGGGGGTGAGCAGTTCTTC.

The rearrangement joins TRBV5-6 to TRBJ1-3; TRBD1 matches at 10 bases. The ends lost 3 bases at V and 5 bases at J; junction bases unmatched: 5. This CDR3 contains 15 residues. The germline CDR1 and CDR2 sequences are SGHDT and YYEEEE. CDR3 in amino acids: CASSWDRGSRNTIYF. The CDR3 DNA reads as TGTGCCAGCAGCTGGGACAGGGGATCAAGAAACACCATATATTTT.

V usage is TRBV10-1 and J usage is TRBJ1-5; possible D gene TRBD1, 5 bases. Trimming cost V 6 bases and J 0 bases, with 21 bases left between them. CDR3 length: 18 residues. CDR1 WNHNN and CDR2 SYGVQD come from the germline V gene (reference sequence). In DNA form, the CDR3 reads TGCGCCAGCAGAGTCAGAACTTCCAGGGCTTATAGCAATCAGCCCCAGCATTTT. This codes for CASRVRTSRAYSNQPQHF.

The chain couples TRBV5-1 to TRBJ1-2, with 7 bases that match TRBD1. Germline CDR1 and CDR2: SGHRS and YFSETQ. With V trimmed by 4 bases and J by 7 bases, 10 bases remained unmatched. The CDR3 covers 14 residues. CDR3 sequence: CASSPGTANVGYTF. The CDR3, as DNA: TGCGCCAGCAGCCCGGGGACAGCAAATGTTGGCTACACCTTC.

This chain connects TRBV6-5 to TRBJ2-1; TRBD2 is a possible D gene (8 bases). V was clipped by 5 bases and J by 13 bases, with 21 bases between them. CDR1 MNHEY and CDR2 SVGAGI come from the germline V gene. This CDR3 has 14 residues. The CDR3 spells CASSPDRVAGQQFF. As DNA, the CDR3 is TGTGCCAGCAGTCCCGACAGGGTAGCGGGACAACAGTTCTTC.

The CDR3 sequence is CASSPVGGGGTGELFF. The CDR3 region has the DNA TGCGCCAGCAGCCCCGTGGGGGGAGGTGGGACCGGGGAGCTGTTTTTT. This chain links TRBV4-1 with TRBJ2-2; D possibly corresponds to TRBD2 (6 bases). Trimming took 4 bases from V and 5 from J, leaving 17 bases between them. Per germline, CDR1 MGHRA and CDR2 YSYEKL. The CDR3 loop spans 16 amino acids.

The chain recombines TRBV24-1 with TRBJ2-2; 7 bases align to TRBD1. The CDR3 consists of 16 residues. After removal of 0 bases from V and 6 bases from J, the junction contained 6 bases not matched to a gene. Germline CDR1 KGHDR, CDR2 SFDVKD. The chain's CDR3 is CATSDLGTAGAGELFF. CDR3 nucleotide sequence: TGTGCCACCAGTGATTTGGGGACAGCCGGGGCCGGGGAGCTGTTTTTT.

The rearrangement uses TRBV27 and TRBJ2-3, with 14 bases lining up with TRBD2. Germline CDR1 reads MNHEY; CDR2 reads SMNVEV (reference sequence). J gave up 1 base and V 5 bases, and 11 bases lay outside the gene matches. CDR3 length: 19 amino acids. The CDR3 sequence: CASSLLGLAGGSGTDTQYF. The CDR3 region has the DNA TGTGCCAGCAGTCTACTCGGACTAGCGGGAGGATCGGGCACAGATACGCAGTATTTT.

J is TRBJ2-3 and V is TRBV5-5, with TRBD1 identical over 9 bases. V trimming: 4 bases; J trimming: 2 bases; junction bases outside the gene matches: 8. Germline CDR1 is SGHKS and CDR2 is YYEKEE (reference sequence). This CDR3 has 16 residues. For the CDR3, the DNA is TGTGCCAGCAGCCGCAGAACAGGGGGCCACACAGATACGCAGTATTTT. Translating gives CASSRRTGGHTDTQYF.

In this sample, this clone turned up a few times. The V gene is TRBV24-1, the J gene TRBJ2-1; D perhaps matches TRBD2 (6 bases). Germline V gene sequence: CDR1 KGHDR, CDR2 SFDVKD. The CDR3 totals 14 residues. The ends were cut back, 9 bases at V and 0 bases at J, with 11 bases in the middle. Written as DNA, the CDR3 is TGTGCCACCCGGGACGGGAGCTCCTACAATGAGCAGTTCTTC. Its translation: CATRDGSSYNEQFF.

V usage is TRBV2 and J usage is TRBJ2-5; TRBD2 matches 11 bases. J lost 4 bases, V lost 5 bases, and 6 bases had no gene match. Germline CDR1 and CDR2: SNHLY and FYNNEI. The CDR3 consists of 15 residues. CDR3 in DNA: TGTGCCAGCAGTATTTTAGCGGGAGGGCCAGAGACCCAGTACTTC. Protein product: CASSILAGGPETQYF.

The rearrangement joins TRBV28 to TRBJ2-3; 9 bases fit TRBD2. Germline V lookup: CDR1 MDHEN, CDR2 SYDVKM. With V trimmed by 6 bases and J by 2 bases, 9 bases remained unmatched. This CDR3 is built from 16 residues. Here the CDR3 DNA reads TGTGCCAGCAGAAACGGGGCTAGCGGGGTCACAGATACGCAGTATTTT. It yields the protein CASRNGASGVTDTQYF. Drawing the rest from reference TRBV28 and TRBJ2-3, the complete variable domain is DVKVTQSSRYLVKRTGEKVFLECVQDMDHENMFWYRQDPGLGLRLIYFSYDVKMKEKGDIPEGYSVSREKKERFSLILESASTNQTSMYLCASRNGASGVTDTQYFGPGTRLTVL.

CDR3 DNA: TGTGCCAGCAGTCCTCTCCTTGGCAGCGGGTCCTCCTACGAGCAGTACTTC. This gives the protein CASSPLLGSGSSYEQYF. The chain joins TRBV27 to TRBJ2-7; TRBD2 might be the D (6 bases). Trimming removed 5 bases from V and 0 bases from J, with 20 bases in between. The CDR3 runs 17 residues. Germline V lookup: CDR1 MNHEY, CDR2 SMNVEV (reference sequence).

This clone was seen a few times. The chain couples TRBV19 to TRBJ2-4; D perhaps matches TRBD2 (5 bases). Trimming removed 7 bases from V and 8 bases from J, with 12 bases in between. Germline-derived CDR1 and CDR2 are LNHDA and SQIVND (reference sequence). CDR3 length: 12 residues. The CDR3 region is CASIGGWDIQYF. Here the CDR3 DNA reads TGTGCCAGTATAGGCGGGTGGGACATTCAGTACTTC.

In its sample, this clone was seen a few times. V and J are TRBV5-1 and TRBJ2-2; D not certain. Trimming took off 0 bases at V and 1 base at J, with 4 bases between the two ends. In germline, CDR1 is SGHRS, CDR2 YFSETQ. The CDR3 has 14 residues. Here the CDR3 DNA reads TGCGCCAGCAGCTTGGGACAGAACACCGGGGAGCTGTTTTTT. This codes for CASSLGQNTGELFF.

This chain joins TRBV24-1 and TRBJ2-1; 13 bases match TRBD2. Unmatched junction bases numbered 11, after V lost 5 bases and J lost 8 bases. The CDR3 runs to 17 residues. Germline V CDR1 and CDR2: KGHDR, SFDVKD. The CDR3 sequence: CATSGVLTSGRAHEQFF. Here the CDR3 DNA reads TGTGCCACCAGTGGGGTCCTCACTAGCGGGAGGGCCCATGAGCAGTTCTTC.

The V call is TRBV21-1, the J call TRBJ2-3; the D call in the table, TRBD2, was not verified against the DNA. TRBV21-1 is classified as a pseudogene. The CDR3 has 17 amino acids. CDR3 protein: CAIKPGLAGSGTDTQYF. The CDR3 DNA follows: TGTGCCATCAAACCGGGACTAGCGGGATCGGGCACAGATACGCAGTATTTT.

The sample holds a few counts of this clone. Sequence at one end of the junction differs from germline and may be a read error. The V and J genes are TRBV5-6 and TRBJ2-7, with D possibly matching TRBD1 (6 bases). The CDR3 runs 13 residues. The germline CDR1 and CDR2 sequences are SGHDT and YYEEEE. CDR3 protein: CASSLTGWPLQHF. CDR3 DNA: TGTGCCAGCAGCTTGACAGGGTGGCCCCTCCAGCACTTC.

V gene TRBV7-3 combines with J gene TRBJ1-3; D gene unclear. The CDR3 is 15 amino acids. Germline V CDR1 and CDR2: SGHTA, FQGTGA. The V end was cut by 1 base, the J end by 0 bases, with 7 bases between. This CDR3 is CASSLSGVSGNTIYF. Here the CDR3 DNA reads TGTGCCAGCAGCTTAAGCGGGGTCTCTGGAAACACCATATATTTT.

The chain combines TRBV19 with TRBJ1-1, with TRBD1 matching over 8 bases. J gave up 5 bases and V 7 bases, and 15 bases lay outside the gene matches. The CDR3 consists of 16 residues. Germline loops: CDR1 LNHDA, CDR2 SQIVND (reference sequence). The CDR3 DNA reads as TGTGCCAGTATCACTCGGCAGGGGGCGCGAAGGACTGAAGCTTTCTTT. Its protein is CASITRQGARRTEAFF. Together with reference TRBV19 and TRBJ1-1, the CDR3 gives the full variable domain: DGGITQSPKYLFRKEGQNVTLSCEQNLNHDAMYWYRQDPGQGLRLIYYSQIVNDFQKGDIAEGYSVSREKKESFPLTVTSAQKNPTAFYLCASITRQGARRTEAFFGQGTRLTVV.

The chain has TRBV9 and TRBJ1-1; no clear D gene. Per germline, CDR1 SGDLS and CDR2 YYNGEE. The CDR3 consists of 13 residues. The V gene lost 0 bases and the J gene lost 6 bases, with 9 bases spanning the gap. This CDR3 reads CASSVVRGPEAFF. The DNA for the CDR3 is TGTGCCAGCAGCGTAGTCCGAGGTCCTGAAGCTTTCTTT.

This clone is a singleton in its sample. The chain uses TRBV10-3 and TRBJ2-3, with TRBD1 matching 9 bases. With V trimmed by 2 bases and J by 0 bases, 0 bases remained unmatched. There are 15 residues in the CDR3. Germline V gives CDR1 ENHRY, CDR2 SYGVKD. CDR3 region: CAISEGTGSTDTQYF. In DNA form, the CDR3 reads TGTGCCATCAGTGAGGGGACAGGGAGCACAGATACGCAGTATTTT.

In its sample, this clone was seen once. The chain combines TRBV5-1 with TRBJ2-7; 9 bases match TRBD2. This CDR3 region has 13 residues. V lost 5 bases to trimming and J lost 2 bases; unmatched junction nucleotides: 2. Germline V gene data show CDR1 as SGHRS and CDR2 as YFSETQ. As DNA, the CDR3 is TGCGCCAGCAGACTAGCGGGCACCTACGAGCAGTACTTC. It translates to CASRLAGTYEQYF.

This clone was counted only a few times. The chain couples TRBV7-2 to TRBJ2-7; no clear D gene. Germline V gene sequence: CDR1 SGHTA, CDR2 FQGNSA. The CDR3 sequence is 13 residues long. Trimming took off 4 bases at V and 0 bases at J, with 7 bases between the two ends. CDR3 loop: CASSSPSSYEQYF. The CDR3 DNA sequence: TGTGCCAGCAGCTCTCCTAGCTCCTACGAGCAGTACTTC.

About this clone: The sample contains more than one DNA sequence encoding this CDR3. This chain connects TRBV5-1 to TRBJ2-7; perhaps TRBD2 as D (6 bases). V was clipped by 3 bases and J by 0 bases, with 10 bases between them. CDR1 is SGHRS and CDR2 is YFSETQ in the germline V gene. CDR3 length equals 14 residues. The CDR3 DNA reads TGCGCCAGCAGCTGGGACTCACTCTCCTACGAGCAGTACTTC. Protein product: CASSWDSLSYEQYF.

This chain uses TRBV5-4 with TRBJ2-3; 11 bases match TRBD2. Germline CDR1 reads SGHNT; CDR2 reads YYREEE (reference sequence). The V gene end was trimmed by 7 bases and the J gene end by 3 bases; junction bases not matched to a gene: 10. This CDR3 has 16 residues. Written as DNA, the CDR3 is TGTGCCAGCCGACCTGGGACTAGCGGTTGGACAGATACGCAGTATTTT. Translating it yields CASRPGTSGWTDTQYF.

The chain joins TRBV19 to TRBJ1-2; the D is unclear. The CDR3 is 13 residues long. The V gene's germline CDR1 is LNHDA and CDR2 SQIVND (reference sequence). Between the trimmed V and J ends, which lost 4 bases and 6 bases, there was a span of 12 bases. The CDR3 coding sequence is TGTGCCAGTAGTACGTCCGGGTGGAATGGCTACACCTTC. Its translation is CASSTSGWNGYTF.